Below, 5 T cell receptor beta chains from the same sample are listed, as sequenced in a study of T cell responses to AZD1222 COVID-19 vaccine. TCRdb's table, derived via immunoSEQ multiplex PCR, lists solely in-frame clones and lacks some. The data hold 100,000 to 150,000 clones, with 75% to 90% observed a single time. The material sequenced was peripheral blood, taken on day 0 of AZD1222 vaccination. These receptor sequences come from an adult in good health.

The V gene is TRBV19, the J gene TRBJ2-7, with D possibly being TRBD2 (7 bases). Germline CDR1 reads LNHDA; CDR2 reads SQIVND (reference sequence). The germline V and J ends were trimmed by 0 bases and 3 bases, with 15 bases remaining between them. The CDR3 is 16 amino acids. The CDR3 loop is CASSIDGGLGYYEQYF. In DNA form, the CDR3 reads TGTGCCAGTAGTATAGACGGGGGGCTGGGGTACTACGAGCAGTACTTC.

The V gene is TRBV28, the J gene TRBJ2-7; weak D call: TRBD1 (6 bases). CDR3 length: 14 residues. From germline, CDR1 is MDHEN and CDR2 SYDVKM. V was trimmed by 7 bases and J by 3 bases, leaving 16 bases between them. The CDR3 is CASTPQQGNYEQYF. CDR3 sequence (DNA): TGTGCCAGCACCCCTCAACAGGGAAACTACGAGCAGTACTTC.

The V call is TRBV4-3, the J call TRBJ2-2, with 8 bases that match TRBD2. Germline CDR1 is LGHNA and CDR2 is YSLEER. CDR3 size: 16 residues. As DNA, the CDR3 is TGCCCCACCAGCCAAGCCCGGGGGGGGTTGGCCGGGGAGCTGTTTTTT. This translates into CPTSQARGGLAGELFF.

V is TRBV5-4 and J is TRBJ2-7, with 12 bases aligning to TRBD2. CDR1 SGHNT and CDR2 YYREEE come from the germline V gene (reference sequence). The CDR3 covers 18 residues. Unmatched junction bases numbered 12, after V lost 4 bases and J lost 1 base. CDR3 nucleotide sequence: TGTGCCAGCAGCCCGGGACTAGCGGGTGGGGGGCCTTCCTACGAGCAGTACTTC. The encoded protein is CASSPGLAGGGPSYEQYF.

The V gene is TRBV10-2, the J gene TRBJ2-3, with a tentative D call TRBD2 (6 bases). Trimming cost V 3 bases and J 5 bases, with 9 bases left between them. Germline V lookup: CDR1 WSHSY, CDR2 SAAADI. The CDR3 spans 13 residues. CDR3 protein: CASSDGDLDTQYF. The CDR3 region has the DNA TGCGCCAGCAGTGATGGGGACTTAGATACGCAGTATTTT.